The present entry profiles one T cell receptor (beta chain) with its context. This record comes from a study of cytomegalovirus exposure and HLA in healthy donors. The study ran its PCR with 60 Vbeta and 13 Jbeta primers. Libraries were prepared by immunoSEQ multiplex PCR; TCRdb keeps only in-frame clonotypes and omits some of them. The table records approximately 150,000 clones, over 65% of them present only once. Germline V CDR1 and CDR2: MNHNS, SASEGT. The CDR3 runs to 14 residues. Trimming took off 3 bases at V and 3 bases at J, with 11 bases between the two ends. This receptor was taken from a woman in her 30s in good health and CMV-seropositive. The specimen sequenced was PBMCs. The chain employs TRBV6-1 and TRBJ2-5; D possibly corresponds to TRBD1 (6 bases). CDR3 amino acids: CASSDGTRKETQYF. The CDR3 coding sequence is TGTGCCAGCAGTGACGGGACAAGAAAAGAGACCCAGTACTTC.